This is a list of T cell receptor beta chains from one sample in a study of CD4+ T cells in melanoma. Produced via immunoSEQ multiplex PCR; TCRdb's table is partial and in-frame only. The sample has roughly 120,000 clones, over 80% seen once; the top ten hold roughly 3.3%. The sample was peripheral blood. These receptors came from a human donor with melanoma. The CDR3 runs from the conserved cysteine through the conserved F or W. D genes are given only for firm matches. Rows give clone size only sometimes, using once, few, many, or a class for an expanded clone.

V,D,size,J,CDR3,DNA
TRBV4-2,NA,NA,TRBJ1-5,CASSQEGAGSNQPQHF,TGTGCCAGCAGCCAAGAAGGGGCAGGGTCCAATCAGCCCCAGCATTTT
TRBV29-1,TRBD1,once,TRBJ2-2,CSVEYSRTGGNTGELFF,TGCAGCGTTGAATATAGCCGGACAGGGGGCAACACCGGGGAGCTGTTTTTT
TRBV4-3,NA,NA,TRBJ1-4,CASSQGLGASEEKLFF,TGCGCCAGCAGCCAAGGATTAGGGGCTTCGGAGGAAAAACTGTTTTTT
TRBV10-3,TRBD2,NA,TRBJ2-5,CAISEYGLAGAETQYF,TGTGCCATCAGTGAGTACGGACTAGCGGGAGCAGAGACCCAGTACTTC
TRBV5-1,TRBD1,NA,TRBJ2-5,CASSLAPGTGRRETQYF,TGCGCCAGCAGCTTGGCTCCGGGGACAGGGAGGAGGGAGACCCAGTACTTC
TRBV19,TRBD2,NA,TRBJ2-1,CASSGISGGARNEQFF,TGTGCCAGTAGTGGAATTAGCGGGGGGGCCAGGAATGAGCAGTTCTTC
TRBV19,TRBD1,NA,TRBJ2-1,CASSDRGQWNEQFF,TGTGCCAGTAGCGACAGGGGGCAATGGAATGAGCAGTTCTTC
TRBV2,NA,once,TRBJ2-3,CASSEGHSTDTQYF,TGTGCCAGCAGTGAGGGCCATAGCACAGATACGCAGTATTTT
TRBV9,TRBD2,NA,TRBJ2-3,CASSPHTSGEIATQYF,TGTGCCAGCAGCCCCCACACTAGCGGCGAGATAGCGACGCAGTATTTT
TRBV6-5,TRBD1,NA,TRBJ1-1,CASSYSTGFNTEAFF,TGTGCCAGCAGTTACTCGACAGGGTTCAACACTGAAGCTTTCTTT
TRBV19,NA,NA,TRBJ2-3,CASSQRISTDTQYF,TGTGCCAGTAGTCAGAGGATCTCCACAGATACGCAGTATTTT
TRBV7-2,NA,NA,TRBJ2-1,CASSLAGPYNEQFF,TGTGCCAGCAGCTTAGCCGGACCTTACAATGAGCAGTTCTTC
TRBV28,NA,NA,TRBJ1-4,CASSPPGGEKLFF,TGTGCCAGCAGTCCCCCGGGGGGTGAAAAACTGTTTTTT
TRBV5-6,TRBD2,few,TRBJ2-7,CASSLVGTRYEQYF,TGTGCCAGCAGCTTGGTCGGGACTAGATACGAGCAGTACTTC
TRBV7-2,NA,NA,TRBJ1-1,CASSLRPMNTEAFF,TGTGCCAGCAGCTTAAGGCCGATGAACACTGAAGCTTTCTTT
TRBV6-6,NA,NA,TRBJ2-5,CASSSETGITYF,TGTGCCAGCAGTTCCGAAACAGGGATCACGTACTTC
TRBV5-1,NA,NA,TRBJ2-7,CASSLGDLGRHVNYEQYF,TGCGCCAGCAGCTTGGGTGATCTGGGAAGACACGTAAACTACGAGCAGTACTTC
TRBV5-8,TRBD1,NA,TRBJ2-2,CASSSRQGRGPGELFF,TGTGCCAGCAGCTCCCGACAGGGCAGAGGGCCCGGGGAGCTGTTTTTT
TRBV7-3,TRBD2,NA,TRBJ2-3,CASSFSGRAADTQYF,TGTGCCAGCAGCTTTAGCGGGAGGGCCGCAGATACGCAGTATTTT
TRBV7-3,TRBD2,NA,TRBJ2-1,CASGLTPLAGGSSSYNEQFF,TGTGCCAGCGGCTTAACCCCCTTAGCGGGGGGGAGTAGCTCCTACAATGAGCAGTTCTTC
TRBV9,NA,NA,TRBJ2-3,CASSVDAATDTQYF,TGTGCCAGCAGCGTAGATGCAGCCACAGATACGCAGTATTTT
TRBV7-9,NA,NA,TRBJ2-1,CASSLESGSGNEQFF,TGTGCCAGCAGCTTAGAGTCTGGGAGCGGCAATGAGCAGTTCTTC
TRBV15,NA,NA,TRBJ1-1,CATSRGWAGEDTEAFF,TGTGCCACCAGCAGAGGGTGGGCAGGGGAGGATACTGAAGCTTTCTTT
TRBV7-2,TRBD1,few,TRBJ2-7,CASSPTGGSNEQYF,TGTGCCAGCAGCCCGACAGGGGGATCCAACGAGCAGTACTTC
TRBV2,NA,few,TRBJ1-6,CASSEQNSPLHF,TGTGCCAGCAGTGAACAGAATTCACCCCTCCACTTT
TRBV7-9,NA,NA,TRBJ1-4,CASSGVGIPTNEKLFF,TGTGCCAGCAGCGGAGTGGGGATTCCAACTAATGAAAAACTGTTTTTT
TRBV6-5,TRBD1,NA,TRBJ2-1,CASSSLTGTGQFF,TGTGCCAGCAGTTCCCTAACCGGGACAGGTCAGTTCTTC
TRBV7-9,NA,NA,TRBJ2-7,CASSLGGREQYF,TGTGCCAGCAGCTTAGGGGGTCGGGAGCAGTACTTC
TRBV7-2,NA,NA,TRBJ2-7,CASSVVGTYYEQYF,TGTGCCAGCAGCGTCGTCGGGACCTACTACGAGCAGTACTTC
TRBV5-1,NA,NA,TRBJ2-1,CASKWTSIYNEQFF,TGCGCCAGCAAGTGGACATCAATCTACAATGAGCAGTTCTTC
TRBV14,TRBD2,NA,TRBJ2-1,CASKTSGKYNEQFF,TGTGCCAGCAAGACTAGCGGGAAGTACAATGAGCAGTTCTTC
TRBV4-1,NA,NA,TRBJ1-1,CASSQDGAVESGLAFF,TGCGCCAGCAGCCAAGATGGGGCGGTAGAATCCGGGTTGGCTTTCTTT
TRBV10-3,TRBD1,NA,TRBJ1-1,CAISPGGGSGTNTEAFF,TGTGCCATCAGCCCAGGGGGGGGGTCCGGGACGAACACTGAAGCTTTCTTT
TRBV11-2,NA,NA,TRBJ1-1,CASSLGQSYTEAFF,TGTGCCAGCAGCTTAGGGCAGAGCTACACTGAAGCTTTCTTT
TRBV5-1,NA,NA,TRBJ1-4,CASSSRGIEKLFF,TGCGCCAGCAGCTCCAGGGGAATTGAAAAACTGTTTTTT
TRBV5-1,TRBD1,NA,TRBJ2-1,CASSLDGQGYNEQFF,TGCGCCAGCAGCTTGGATGGACAGGGGTACAATGAGCAGTTCTTC
TRBV15,NA,NA,TRBJ2-7,CATSRGGVSYEQYF,TGTGCCACCAGCAGAGGGGGGGTCTCCTACGAGCAGTACTTC
TRBV5-4,NA,NA,TRBJ2-3,CASSLETASTDTQYF,TGTGCCAGCAGCTTGGAGACCGCTAGCACAGATACGCAGTATTTT
TRBV19,TRBD2,once,TRBJ2-1,CASSVGLAGHNEQFF,TGTGCCAGTAGCGTGGGTCTAGCGGGGCACAATGAGCAGTTCTTC
TRBV7-9,NA,NA,TRBJ2-7,CASSLQLNEQYF,TGTGCCAGCAGCTTACAATTGAACGAGCAGTACTTC
TRBV5-3,NA,NA,TRBJ1-5,CARSLETHHRGNQPQHF,TGTGCCAGAAGCTTGGAGACCCACCACAGGGGCAATCAGCCCCAGCATTTT
TRBV11-2,NA,NA,TRBJ1-1,CASSLVSQREAFF,TGTGCCAGCAGCTTAGTTAGTCAGAGGGAAGCTTTCTTT
TRBV7-9,TRBD2,few,TRBJ2-1,CASSPRGSRDYNEQFF,TGTGCCAGCAGCCCGCGCGGGAGTAGGGACTACAATGAGCAGTTCTTC
TRBV7-2,NA,NA,TRBJ2-4,CASSFSGAKNIQYF,TGTGCCAGCAGCTTTTCCGGAGCCAAAAACATTCAGTACTTC
TRBV6-1,NA,NA,TRBJ2-5,CASSEGVVPRETQYF,TGTGCCAGCAGTGAAGGGGTCGTCCCTCGGGAGACCCAGTACTTC
TRBV7-2,NA,NA,TRBJ2-3,CASSLLGPDTQYF,TGTGCCAGCAGCCTACTAGGGCCAGATACGCAGTATTTT
TRBV25-1,NA,NA,TRBJ2-7,CASSDPRYSGYEQYF,TGTGCCAGCAGTGATCCCAGGTACTCGGGCTACGAGCAGTACTTC
TRBV2,NA,once,TRBJ1-5,CASSFQGSGQPQHF,TGTGCCAGCAGTTTCCAGGGGTCCGGGCAGCCCCAGCATTTT
TRBV15,NA,NA,TRBJ2-7,CATSRDLAASYEQYF,TGTGCCACCAGCAGAGATCTGGCAGCTTCCTACGAGCAGTACTTC
TRBV10-3,NA,NA,TRBJ1-2,CAISVGPTGDGYTF,TGTGCCATCAGTGTTGGGCCGACGGGGGATGGCTACACCTTC